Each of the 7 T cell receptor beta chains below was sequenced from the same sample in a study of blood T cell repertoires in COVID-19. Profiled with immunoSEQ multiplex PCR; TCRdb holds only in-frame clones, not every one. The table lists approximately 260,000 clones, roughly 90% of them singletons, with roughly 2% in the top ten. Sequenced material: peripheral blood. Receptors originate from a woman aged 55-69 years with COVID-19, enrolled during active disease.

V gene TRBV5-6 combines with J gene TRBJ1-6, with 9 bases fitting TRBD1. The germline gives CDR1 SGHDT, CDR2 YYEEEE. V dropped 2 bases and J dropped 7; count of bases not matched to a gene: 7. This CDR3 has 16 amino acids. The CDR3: CASSFGTGLTNSPLHF. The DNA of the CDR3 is TGTGCCAGCAGCTTCGGGACAGGGTTGACCAATTCACCCCTCCACTTT.

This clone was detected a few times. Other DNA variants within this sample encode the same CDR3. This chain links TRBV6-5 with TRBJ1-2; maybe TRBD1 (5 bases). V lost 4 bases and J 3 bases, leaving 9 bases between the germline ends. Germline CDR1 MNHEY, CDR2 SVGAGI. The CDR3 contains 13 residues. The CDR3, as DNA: TGTGCCAGCAGTTCCCCAGGGTACTATGGCTACACCTTC. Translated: CASSSPGYYGYTF.

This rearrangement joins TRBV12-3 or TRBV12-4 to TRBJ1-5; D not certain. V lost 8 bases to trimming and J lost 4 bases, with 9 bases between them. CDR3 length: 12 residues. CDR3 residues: CASGIGNQPQHF. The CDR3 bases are TGTGCCAGCGGAATCGGGAATCAGCCCCAGCATTTT.

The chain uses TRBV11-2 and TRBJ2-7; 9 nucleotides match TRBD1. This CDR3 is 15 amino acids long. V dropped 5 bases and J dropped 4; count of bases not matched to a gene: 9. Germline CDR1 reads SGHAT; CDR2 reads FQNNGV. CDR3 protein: CASSLHRDRAYEQYF. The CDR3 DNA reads TGTGCCAGCAGCCTACACCGGGACAGGGCGTACGAGCAGTACTTC.

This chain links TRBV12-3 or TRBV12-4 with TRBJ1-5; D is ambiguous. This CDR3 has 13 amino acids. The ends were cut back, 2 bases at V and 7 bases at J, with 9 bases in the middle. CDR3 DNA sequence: TGTGCCAGCAGTTTACTGTCCGGGCAGCCCCAGCATTTT. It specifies CASSLLSGQPQHF.

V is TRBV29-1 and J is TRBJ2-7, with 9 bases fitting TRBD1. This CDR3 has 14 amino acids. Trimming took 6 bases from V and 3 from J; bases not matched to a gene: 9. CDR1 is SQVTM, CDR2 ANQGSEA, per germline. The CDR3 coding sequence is TGCAGCGTGAGAGGGACAGGGTTGGGCTACGAGCAGTACTTC. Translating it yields CSVRGTGLGYEQYF.

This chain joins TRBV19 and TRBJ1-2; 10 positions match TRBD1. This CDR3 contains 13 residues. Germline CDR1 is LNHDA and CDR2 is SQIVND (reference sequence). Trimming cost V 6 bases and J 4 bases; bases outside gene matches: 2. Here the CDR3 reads CASRGTGAYGYTF. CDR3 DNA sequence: TGTGCCAGTAGGGGGACAGGGGCCTATGGCTACACCTTC.